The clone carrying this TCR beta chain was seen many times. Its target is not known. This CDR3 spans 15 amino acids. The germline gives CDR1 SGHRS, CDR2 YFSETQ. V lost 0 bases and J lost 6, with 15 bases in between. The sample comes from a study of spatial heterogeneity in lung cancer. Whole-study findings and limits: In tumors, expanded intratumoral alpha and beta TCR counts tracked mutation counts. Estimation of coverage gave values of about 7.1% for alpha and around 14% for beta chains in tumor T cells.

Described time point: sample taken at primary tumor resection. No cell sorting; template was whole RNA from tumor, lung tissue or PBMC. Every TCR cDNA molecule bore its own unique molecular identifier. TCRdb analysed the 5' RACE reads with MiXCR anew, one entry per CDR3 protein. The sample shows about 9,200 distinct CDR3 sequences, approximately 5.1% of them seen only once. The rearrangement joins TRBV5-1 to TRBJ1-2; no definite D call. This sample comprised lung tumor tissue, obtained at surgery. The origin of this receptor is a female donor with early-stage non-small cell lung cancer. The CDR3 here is CASSLVDPRVDGYTF. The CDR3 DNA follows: TGCGCCAGCAGCTTGGTGGACCCACGTGTCGATGGCTACACCTTC.